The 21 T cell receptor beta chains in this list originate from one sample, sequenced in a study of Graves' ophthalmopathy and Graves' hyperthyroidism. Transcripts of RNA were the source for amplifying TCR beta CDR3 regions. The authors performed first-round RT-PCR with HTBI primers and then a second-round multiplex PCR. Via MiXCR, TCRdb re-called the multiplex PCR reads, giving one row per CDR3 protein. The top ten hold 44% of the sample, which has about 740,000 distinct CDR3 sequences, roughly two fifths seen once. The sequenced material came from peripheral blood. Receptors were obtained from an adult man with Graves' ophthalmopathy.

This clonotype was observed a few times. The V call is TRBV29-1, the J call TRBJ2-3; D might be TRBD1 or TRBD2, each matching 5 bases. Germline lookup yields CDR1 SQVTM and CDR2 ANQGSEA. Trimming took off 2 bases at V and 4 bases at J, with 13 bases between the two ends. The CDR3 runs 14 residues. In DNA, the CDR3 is TGCAGCGTTGAAATGGGGGAGCGCCCAGATACGCAGTATTTT. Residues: CSVEMGERPDTQYF.

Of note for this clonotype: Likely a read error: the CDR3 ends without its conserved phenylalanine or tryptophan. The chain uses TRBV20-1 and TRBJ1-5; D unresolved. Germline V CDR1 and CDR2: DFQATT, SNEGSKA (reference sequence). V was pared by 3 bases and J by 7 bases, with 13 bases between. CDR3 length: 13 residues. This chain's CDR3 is CSASFGSGQPQHL. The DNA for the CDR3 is TGCAGTGCTAGTTTCGGGAGCGGCCAGCCCCAGCATCTT.

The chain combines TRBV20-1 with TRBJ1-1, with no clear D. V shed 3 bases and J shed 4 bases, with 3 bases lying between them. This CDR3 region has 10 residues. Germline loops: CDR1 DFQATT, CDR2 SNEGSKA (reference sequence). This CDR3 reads CSARGTEAFF. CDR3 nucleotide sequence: TGCAGTGCTAGGGGCACTGAAGCTTTCTTT.

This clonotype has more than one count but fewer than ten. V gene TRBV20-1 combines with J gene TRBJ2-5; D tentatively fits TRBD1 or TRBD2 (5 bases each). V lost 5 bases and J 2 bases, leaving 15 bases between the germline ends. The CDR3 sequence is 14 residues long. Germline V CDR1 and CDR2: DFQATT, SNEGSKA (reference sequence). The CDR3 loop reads CSAPQVGVQETQYF. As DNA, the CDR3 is TGCAGTGCTCCTCAAGTGGGGGTGCAAGAGACCCAGTACTTC.

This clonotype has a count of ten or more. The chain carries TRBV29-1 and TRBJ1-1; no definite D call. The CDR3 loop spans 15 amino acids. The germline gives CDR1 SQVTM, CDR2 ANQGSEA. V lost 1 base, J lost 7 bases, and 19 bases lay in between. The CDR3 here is CSVEGFPETNNEAFF. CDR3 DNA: TGCAGCGTTGAAGGGTTTCCAGAGACCAATAATGAAGCTTTCTTT.

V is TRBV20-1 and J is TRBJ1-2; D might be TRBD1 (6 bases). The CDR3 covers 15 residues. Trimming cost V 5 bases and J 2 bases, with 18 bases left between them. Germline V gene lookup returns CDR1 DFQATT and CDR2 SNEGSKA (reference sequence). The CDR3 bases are TGCAGTGCTCAAACGGGGGGCGCTGGGAACTATGGCTACACCTTC. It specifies CSAQTGGAGNYGYTF.

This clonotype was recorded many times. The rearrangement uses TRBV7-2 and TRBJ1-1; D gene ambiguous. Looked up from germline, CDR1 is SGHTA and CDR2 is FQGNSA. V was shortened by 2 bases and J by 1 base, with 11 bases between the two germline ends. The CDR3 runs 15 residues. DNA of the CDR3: TGTGCCAGCAGCTTAATCGGACGAAAGAACACTGAAGCTTTCTTT. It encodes CASSLIGRKNTEAFF.

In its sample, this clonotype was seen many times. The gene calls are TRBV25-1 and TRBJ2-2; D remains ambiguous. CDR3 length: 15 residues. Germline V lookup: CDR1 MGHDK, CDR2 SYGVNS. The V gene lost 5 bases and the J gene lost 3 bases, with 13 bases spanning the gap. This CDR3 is CASSQSPWDTGELFF. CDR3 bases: TGTGCCAGCAGTCAGAGTCCCTGGGACACCGGGGAGCTGTTTTTT.

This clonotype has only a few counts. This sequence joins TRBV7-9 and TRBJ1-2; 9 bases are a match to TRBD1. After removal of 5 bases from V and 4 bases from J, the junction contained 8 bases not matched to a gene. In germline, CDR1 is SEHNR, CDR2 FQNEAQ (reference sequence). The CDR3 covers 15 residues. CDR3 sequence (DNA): TGTGCCAGCAGCCCTCACAGGGGGCAGGGCTATGGCTACACCTTC. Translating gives CASSPHRGQGYGYTF.

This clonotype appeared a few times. CDR3 nucleotide sequence: TGTGCCAGCAGCCAAGATGGGGGCCGCTACACCTTC. This sequence encodes CASSQDGGRYTF. V gene TRBV7-9 combines with J gene TRBJ1-2; possibly TRBD1 for D (6 bases). V shed 5 bases and J shed 9 bases, with 13 bases lying between them. The V gene's germline CDR1 is SEHNR and CDR2 FQNEAQ (reference sequence). The CDR3 extends over 12 amino acids.

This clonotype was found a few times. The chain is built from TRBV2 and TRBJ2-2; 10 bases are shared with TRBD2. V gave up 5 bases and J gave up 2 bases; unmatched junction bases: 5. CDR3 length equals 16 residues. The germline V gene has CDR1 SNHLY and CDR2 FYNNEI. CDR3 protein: CASSRAGGGNTGELFF. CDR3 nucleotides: TGTGCCAGCAGTCGAGCGGGAGGGGGAAACACCGGGGAGCTGTTTTTT.

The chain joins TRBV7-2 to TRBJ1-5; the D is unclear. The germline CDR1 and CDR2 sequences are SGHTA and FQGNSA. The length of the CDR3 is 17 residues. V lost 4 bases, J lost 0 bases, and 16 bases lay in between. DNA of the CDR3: TGTGCCAGCAGCTCTAGCCCGTCACCTTATAGCAATCAGCCCCAGCATTTT. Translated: CASSSSPSPYSNQPQHF.

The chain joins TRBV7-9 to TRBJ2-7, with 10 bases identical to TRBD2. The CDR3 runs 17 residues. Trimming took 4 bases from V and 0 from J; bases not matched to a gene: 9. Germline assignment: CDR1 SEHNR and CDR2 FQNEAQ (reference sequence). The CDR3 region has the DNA TGTGCCAGCAGCTCACCCCAAGCGGGAGGGTACTCCTACGAGCAGTACTTC. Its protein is CASSSPQAGGYSYEQYF.

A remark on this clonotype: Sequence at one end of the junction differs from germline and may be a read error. The CDR3 spells CASSYSTFRVSDEQYF. CDR3 coding DNA: TGTGCCAGCAGTTACTCGACTTTTAGGGTGAGCGACGAGCAGTACTTC. The chain couples TRBV10-3 to TRBJ2-7; no clear D gene. CDR3 size: 16 residues. Germline V gene lookup returns CDR1 ENHRY and CDR2 SYGVKD.

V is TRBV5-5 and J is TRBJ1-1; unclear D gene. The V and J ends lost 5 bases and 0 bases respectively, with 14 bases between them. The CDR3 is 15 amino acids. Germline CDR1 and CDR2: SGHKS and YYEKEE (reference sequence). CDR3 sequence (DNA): TGTGCCAGCAGGCACAACGAGGTTCTGAACACTGAAGCTTTCTTT. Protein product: CASRHNEVLNTEAFF.

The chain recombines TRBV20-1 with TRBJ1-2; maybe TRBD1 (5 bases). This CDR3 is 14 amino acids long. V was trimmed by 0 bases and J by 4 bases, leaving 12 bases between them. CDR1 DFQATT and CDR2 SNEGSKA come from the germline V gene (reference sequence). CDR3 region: CSARDRGSTYGYTF. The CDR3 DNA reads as TGCAGTGCTAGAGATCGGGGCAGCACCTATGGCTACACCTTC.

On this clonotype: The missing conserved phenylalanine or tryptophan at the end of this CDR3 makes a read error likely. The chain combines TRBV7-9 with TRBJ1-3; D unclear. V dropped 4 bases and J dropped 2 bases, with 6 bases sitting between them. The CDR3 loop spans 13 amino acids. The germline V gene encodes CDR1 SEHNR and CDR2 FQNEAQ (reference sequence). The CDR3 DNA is TGTGCCAGCAGCTCCCCCCCTGGAAACACCATATATTCT. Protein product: CASSSPPGNTIYS.

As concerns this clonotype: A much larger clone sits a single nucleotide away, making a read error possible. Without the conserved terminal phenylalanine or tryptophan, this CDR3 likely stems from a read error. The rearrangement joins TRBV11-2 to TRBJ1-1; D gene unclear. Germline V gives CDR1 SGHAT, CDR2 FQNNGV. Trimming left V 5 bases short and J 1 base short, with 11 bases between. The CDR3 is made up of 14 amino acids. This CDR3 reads CASSQMVANTEAFL. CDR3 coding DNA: TGTGCCAGCAGCCAAATGGTAGCGAACACTGAAGCTTTCCTT.

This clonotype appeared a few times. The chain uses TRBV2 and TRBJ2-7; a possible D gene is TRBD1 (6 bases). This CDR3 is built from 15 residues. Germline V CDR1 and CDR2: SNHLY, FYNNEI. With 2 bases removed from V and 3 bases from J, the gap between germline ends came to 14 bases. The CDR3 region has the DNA TGTGCCAGCAGTGAAATTGGGCAGGGGATCTACGAGCAGTACTTC. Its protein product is CASSEIGQGIYEQYF.

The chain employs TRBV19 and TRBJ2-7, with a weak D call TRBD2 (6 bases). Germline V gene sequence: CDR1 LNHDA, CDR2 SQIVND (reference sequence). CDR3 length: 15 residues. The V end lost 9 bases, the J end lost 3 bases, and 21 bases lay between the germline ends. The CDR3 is CASSLGPGGNYEQYF. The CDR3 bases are TGTGCCAGCAGCTTGGGTCCCGGGGGTAACTACGAGCAGTACTTC. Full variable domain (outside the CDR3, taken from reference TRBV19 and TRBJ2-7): DGGITQSPKYLFRKEGQNVTLSCEQNLNHDAMYWYRQDPGQGLRLIYYSQIVNDFQKGDIAEGYSVSREKKESFPLTVTSAQKNPTAFYLCASSLGPGGNYEQYFGPGTRLTVT.

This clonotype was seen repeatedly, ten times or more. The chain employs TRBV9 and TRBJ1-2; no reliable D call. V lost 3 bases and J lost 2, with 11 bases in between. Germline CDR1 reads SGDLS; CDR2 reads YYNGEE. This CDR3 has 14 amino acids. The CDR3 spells CASSEHELNYGYTF. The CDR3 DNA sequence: TGTGCCAGCAGCGAGCACGAGCTAAACTATGGCTACACCTTC.